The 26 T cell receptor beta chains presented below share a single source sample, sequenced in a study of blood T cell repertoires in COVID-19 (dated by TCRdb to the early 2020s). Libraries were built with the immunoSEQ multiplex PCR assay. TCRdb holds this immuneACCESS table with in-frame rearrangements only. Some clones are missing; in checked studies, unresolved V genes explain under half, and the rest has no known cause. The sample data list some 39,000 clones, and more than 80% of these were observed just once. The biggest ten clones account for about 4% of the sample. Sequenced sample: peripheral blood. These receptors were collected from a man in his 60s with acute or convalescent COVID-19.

CDR3 sequence (DNA): TGTGCCAGCAGCTTACGGACTCCCTACAATGAGCAGTTCTTC. This codes for CASSLRTPYNEQFF. The rearrangement joins TRBV11-2 to TRBJ2-1, with D tentatively TRBD2 (5 bases). This CDR3 spans 14 amino acids. The V end was cut by 2 bases, the J end by 2 bases, with 7 bases between. CDR1 and CDR2 (germline): SGHAT, FQNNGV.

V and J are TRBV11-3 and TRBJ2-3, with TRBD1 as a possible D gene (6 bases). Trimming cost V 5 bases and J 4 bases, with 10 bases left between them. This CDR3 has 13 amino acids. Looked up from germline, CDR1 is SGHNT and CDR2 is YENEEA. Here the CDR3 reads CASSIQGSDTQYF. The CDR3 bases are TGTGCCAGCAGCATACAGGGTTCAGATACGCAGTATTTT.

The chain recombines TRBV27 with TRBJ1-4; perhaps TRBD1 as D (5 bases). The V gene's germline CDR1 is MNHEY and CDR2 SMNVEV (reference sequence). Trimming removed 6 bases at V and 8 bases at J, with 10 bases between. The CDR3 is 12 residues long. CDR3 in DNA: TGTGCCAGCAGGGCGGCAGGGGAAAAACTGTTTTTT. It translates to CASRAAGEKLFF.

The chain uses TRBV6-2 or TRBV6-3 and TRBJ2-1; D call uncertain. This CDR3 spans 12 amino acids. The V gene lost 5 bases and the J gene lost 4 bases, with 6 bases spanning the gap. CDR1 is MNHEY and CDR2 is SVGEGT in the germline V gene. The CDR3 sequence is CASSPAYNEQFF. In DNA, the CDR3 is TGTGCCAGCAGTCCCGCGTACAATGAGCAGTTCTTC.

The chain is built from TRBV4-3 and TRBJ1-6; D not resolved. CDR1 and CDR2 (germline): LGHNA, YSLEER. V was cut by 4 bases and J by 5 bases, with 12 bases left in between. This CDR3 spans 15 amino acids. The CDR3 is CASSPEGLDNSPLHF. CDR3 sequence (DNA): TGCGCCAGCAGCCCCGAGGGTTTAGATAATTCACCCCTCCACTTT.

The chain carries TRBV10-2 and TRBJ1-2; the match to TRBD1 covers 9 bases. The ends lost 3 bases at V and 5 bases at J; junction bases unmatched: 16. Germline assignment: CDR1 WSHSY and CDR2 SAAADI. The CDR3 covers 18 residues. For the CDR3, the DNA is TGCGCCAGCAGTGAAATTCCCGGGACAGGGCGAATCTTGTATGGCTACACCTTC. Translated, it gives CASSEIPGTGRILYGYTF.

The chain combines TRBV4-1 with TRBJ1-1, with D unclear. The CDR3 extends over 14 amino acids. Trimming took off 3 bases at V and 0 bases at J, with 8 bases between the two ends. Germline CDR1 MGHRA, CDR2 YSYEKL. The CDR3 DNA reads TGCGCCAGCAGCCAGGTAGAAATGAACACTGAAGCTTTCTTT. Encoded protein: CASSQVEMNTEAFF.

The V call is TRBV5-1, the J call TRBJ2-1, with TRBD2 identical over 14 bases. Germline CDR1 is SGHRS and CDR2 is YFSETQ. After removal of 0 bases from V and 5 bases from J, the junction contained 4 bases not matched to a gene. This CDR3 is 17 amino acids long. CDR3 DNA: TGCGCCAGCAGCTTGGGACTAGCGGGGGGGCGAAACAATGAGCAGTTCTTC. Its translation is CASSLGLAGGRNNEQFF.

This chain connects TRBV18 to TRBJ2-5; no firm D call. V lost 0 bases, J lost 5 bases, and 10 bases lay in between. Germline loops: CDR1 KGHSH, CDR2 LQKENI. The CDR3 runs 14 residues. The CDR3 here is CASSPPQRVETQYF. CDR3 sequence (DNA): TGTGCCAGCTCACCACCTCAACGGGTGGAGACCCAGTACTTC. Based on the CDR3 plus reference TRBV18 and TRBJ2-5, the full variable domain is NAGVMQNPRHLVRRRGQEARLRCSPMKGHSHVYWYRQLPEEGLKFMVYLQKENIIDESGMPKERFSAEFPKEGPSILRIQQVVRGDSAAYFCASSPPQRVETQYFGPGTRLLVL.

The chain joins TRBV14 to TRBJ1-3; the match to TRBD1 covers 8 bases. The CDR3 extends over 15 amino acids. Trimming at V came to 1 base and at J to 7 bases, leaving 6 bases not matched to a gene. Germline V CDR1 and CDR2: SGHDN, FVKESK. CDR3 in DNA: TGTGCCAGCAGCCAAGCTGGGACAGGACTGAACACCATATATTTT. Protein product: CASSQAGTGLNTIYF.

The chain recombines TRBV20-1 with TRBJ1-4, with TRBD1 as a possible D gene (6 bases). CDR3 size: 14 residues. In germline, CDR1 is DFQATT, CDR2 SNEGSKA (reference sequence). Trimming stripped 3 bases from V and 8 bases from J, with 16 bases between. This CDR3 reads CSASKWAGDEKLFF. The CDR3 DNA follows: TGCAGTGCTAGTAAATGGGCAGGGGACGAAAAACTGTTTTTT.

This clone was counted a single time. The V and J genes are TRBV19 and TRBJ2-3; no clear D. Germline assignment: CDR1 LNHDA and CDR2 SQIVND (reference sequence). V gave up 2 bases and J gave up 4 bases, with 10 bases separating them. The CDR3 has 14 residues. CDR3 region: CASSIMVAADTQYF. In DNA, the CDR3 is TGTGCCAGTAGTATAATGGTAGCCGCAGATACGCAGTATTTT.

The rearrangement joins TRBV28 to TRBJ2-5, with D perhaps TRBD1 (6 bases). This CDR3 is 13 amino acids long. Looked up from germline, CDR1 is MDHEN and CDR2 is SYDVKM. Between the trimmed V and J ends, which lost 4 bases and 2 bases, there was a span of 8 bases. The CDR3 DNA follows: TGTGCCAGCAGTTCCGGACAGCAAGAGACCCAGTACTTC. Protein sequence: CASSSGQQETQYF. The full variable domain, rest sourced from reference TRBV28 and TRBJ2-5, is DVKVTQSSRYLVKRTGEKVFLECVQDMDHENMFWYRQDPGLGLRLIYFSYDVKMKEKGDIPEGYSVSREKKERFSLILESASTNQTSMYLCASSSGQQETQYFGPGTRLLVL.

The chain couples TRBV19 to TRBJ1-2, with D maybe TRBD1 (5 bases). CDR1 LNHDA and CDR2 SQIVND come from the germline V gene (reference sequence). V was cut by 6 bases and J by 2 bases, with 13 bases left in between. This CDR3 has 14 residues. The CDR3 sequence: CASSVDRQNYGYTF. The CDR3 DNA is TGTGCCAGTAGCGTAGACAGACAGAACTATGGCTACACCTTC.

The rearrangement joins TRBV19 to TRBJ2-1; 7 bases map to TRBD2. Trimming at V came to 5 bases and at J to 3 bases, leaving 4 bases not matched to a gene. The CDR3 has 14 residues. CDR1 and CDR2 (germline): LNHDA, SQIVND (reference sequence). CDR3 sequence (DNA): TGTGCCAGTAGTGCCGGGACTAACTACAATGAGCAGTTCTTC. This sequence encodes CASSAGTNYNEQFF.

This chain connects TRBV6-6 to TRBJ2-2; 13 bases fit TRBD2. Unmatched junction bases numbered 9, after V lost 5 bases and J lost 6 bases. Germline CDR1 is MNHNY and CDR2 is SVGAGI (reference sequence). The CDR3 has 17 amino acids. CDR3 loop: CASSRTSGSGKAGELFF. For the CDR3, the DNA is TGTGCCAGCAGTCGGACTAGCGGGAGTGGAAAGGCCGGGGAGCTGTTTTTT.

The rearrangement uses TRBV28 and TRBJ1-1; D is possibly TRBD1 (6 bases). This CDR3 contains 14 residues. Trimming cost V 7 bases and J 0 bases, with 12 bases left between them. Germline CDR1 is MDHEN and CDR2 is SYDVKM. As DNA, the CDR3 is TGTGCCAGCAATGAACAGGGTCTGAACACTGAAGCTTTCTTT. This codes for CASNEQGLNTEAFF.

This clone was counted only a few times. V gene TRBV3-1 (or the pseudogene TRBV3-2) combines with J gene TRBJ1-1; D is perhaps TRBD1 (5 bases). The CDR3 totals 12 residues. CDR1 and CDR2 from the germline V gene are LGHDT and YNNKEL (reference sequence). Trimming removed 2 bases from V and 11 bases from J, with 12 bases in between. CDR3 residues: CASSQPTGRAFF. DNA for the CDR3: TGTGCCAGCAGCCAACCCACAGGTCGGGCTTTCTTT.

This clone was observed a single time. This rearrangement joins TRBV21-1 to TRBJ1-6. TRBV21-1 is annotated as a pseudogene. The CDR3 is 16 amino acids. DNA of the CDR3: TGTGCCAGCAGCGGCCAGCAGGAGGCCGATAATTCACCCCTCCACTTT. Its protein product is CASSGQQEADNSPLHF.

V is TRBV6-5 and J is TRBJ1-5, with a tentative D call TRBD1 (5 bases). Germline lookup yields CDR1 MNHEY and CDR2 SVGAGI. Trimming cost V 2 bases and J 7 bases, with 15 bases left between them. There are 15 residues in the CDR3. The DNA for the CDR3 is TGTGCCAGCAGTTACGGTCTCGGAGGGGAACAGCCCCAGCATTTT. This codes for CASSYGLGGEQPQHF.

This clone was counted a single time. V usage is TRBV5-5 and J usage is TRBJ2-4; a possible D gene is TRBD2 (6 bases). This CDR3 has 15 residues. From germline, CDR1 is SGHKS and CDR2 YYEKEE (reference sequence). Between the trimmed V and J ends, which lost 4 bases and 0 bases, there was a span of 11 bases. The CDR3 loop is CASSEPGLAKNIQYF. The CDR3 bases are TGTGCCAGCAGCGAACCGGGACTAGCCAAAAACATTCAGTACTTC.

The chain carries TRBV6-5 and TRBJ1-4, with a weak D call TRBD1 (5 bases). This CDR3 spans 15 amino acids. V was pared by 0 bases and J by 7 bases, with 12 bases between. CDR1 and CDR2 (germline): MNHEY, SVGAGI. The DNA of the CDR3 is TGTGCCAGCAGTTACTCAAGGGGTAATAGTGAAAAACTGTTTTTT. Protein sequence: CASSYSRGNSEKLFF.

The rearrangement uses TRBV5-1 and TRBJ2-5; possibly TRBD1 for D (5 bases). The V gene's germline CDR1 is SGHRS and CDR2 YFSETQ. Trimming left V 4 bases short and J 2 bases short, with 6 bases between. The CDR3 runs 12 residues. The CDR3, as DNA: TGCGCCAGCAGCGGGGCGCAAGAGACCCAGTACTTC. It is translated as CASSGAQETQYF.

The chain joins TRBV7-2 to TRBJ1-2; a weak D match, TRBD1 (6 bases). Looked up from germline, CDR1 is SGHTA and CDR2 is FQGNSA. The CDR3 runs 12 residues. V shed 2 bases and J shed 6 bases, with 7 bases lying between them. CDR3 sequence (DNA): TGTGCCAGCAGCTTATCAGGGGATGGCTACACCTTC. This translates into CASSLSGDGYTF.

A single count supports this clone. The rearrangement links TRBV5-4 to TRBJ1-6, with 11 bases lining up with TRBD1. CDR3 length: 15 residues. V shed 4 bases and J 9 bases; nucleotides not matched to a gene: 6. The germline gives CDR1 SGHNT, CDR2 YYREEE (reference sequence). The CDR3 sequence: CASSATGTGGSPLHF. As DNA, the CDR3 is TGTGCCAGCAGCGCCACCGGGACAGGGGGTTCACCCCTCCACTTT.

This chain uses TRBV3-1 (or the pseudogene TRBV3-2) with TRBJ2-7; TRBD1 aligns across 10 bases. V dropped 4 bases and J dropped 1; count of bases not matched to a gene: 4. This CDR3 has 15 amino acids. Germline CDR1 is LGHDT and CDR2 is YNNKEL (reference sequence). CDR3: CASSPTGGLSYEQYF. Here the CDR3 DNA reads TGTGCCAGCAGCCCGACAGGGGGCTTGTCCTACGAGCAGTACTTC.